The 32 T cell receptor beta chains below all came from one sample that was sequenced in a study of blood T cell repertoires in COVID-19. Repertoires were generated with immunoSEQ multiplex PCR, while TCRdb's copy carries only in-frame clones and drops some. Here the sample spans about 36,000 clones, around 78% being singletons. Input material: peripheral blood. The source is a man aged 55 to 70 with acute or convalescent COVID-19.

The V and J genes are TRBV18 and TRBJ2-4, with TRBD1 as a possible D gene (6 bases). Trimming shortened V by 3 bases and J by 3 bases, and 15 bases separated the two germline ends. CDR1 is KGHSH and CDR2 is LQKENI in the germline V gene. This CDR3 region has 16 residues. CDR3 amino acids: CASSPTPQGDKNIQYF. In DNA, the CDR3 is TGTGCCAGCTCACCCACGCCACAGGGAGACAAAAACATTCAGTACTTC.

This clone turned up a few times. The chain uses TRBV7-2 and TRBJ2-1; D not certain. CDR3 length: 12 residues. The V end lost 3 bases, the J end lost 10 bases, and 10 bases lay between the germline ends. Germline V gene lookup returns CDR1 SGHTA and CDR2 FQGNSA. The CDR3 reads CASSFFSKEQFF. Here the CDR3 DNA reads TGTGCCAGCAGCTTCTTTAGCAAGGAGCAGTTCTTC.

J is TRBJ2-7 and V is TRBV9, with TRBD1 as a possible D gene (7 bases). CDR1 SGDLS and CDR2 YYNGEE come from the germline V gene. V shed 2 bases and J shed 6 bases, with 12 bases lying between them. The CDR3 is made up of 13 amino acids. The CDR3 nucleotides are TGTGCCAGCAGCGTGGCGCAGGGGGGCGAGCAGTACTTC. Translating it yields CASSVAQGGEQYF.

The J gene is TRBJ2-5, the V gene TRBV11-2; D gene unclear. Germline CDR1 reads SGHAT; CDR2 reads FQNNGV. The CDR3 has 14 residues. Trimming cost V 5 bases and J 2 bases, with 12 bases left between them. The CDR3 sequence: CASSPGVRQETQYF. The CDR3 coding sequence is TGTGCCAGCAGCCCTGGTGTACGGCAAGAGACCCAGTACTTC.

V gene TRBV19 combines with J gene TRBJ1-2, with a tentative D call TRBD1 (6 bases). This CDR3 is 15 amino acids long. Germline CDR1 LNHDA, CDR2 SQIVND (reference sequence). Trimming took 3 bases from V and 8 from J, leaving 19 bases between them. The chain's CDR3 is CASSIENRDVNGYTF. CDR3 coding DNA: TGTGCCAGTAGTATCGAAAACAGGGATGTTAACGGCTACACCTTC.

The V and J genes are TRBV3-1 (or the pseudogene TRBV3-2) and TRBJ1-5; possibly TRBD1 for D (6 bases). The CDR3 has 16 residues. The V end was cut by 0 bases, the J end by 2 bases, with 11 bases between. CDR1 and CDR2 (germline): LGHDT, YNNKEL (reference sequence). CDR3 DNA: TGTGCCAGCAGCCAAGATCTGGGGGCTGGCAATCAGCCCCAGCATTTT. It is translated as CASSQDLGAGNQPQHF.

The gene calls are TRBV11-3 and TRBJ2-7; 11 bases align to TRBD1. Germline loops: CDR1 SGHNT, CDR2 YENEEA. The V gene end was trimmed by 2 bases and the J gene end by 2 bases; junction bases not matched to a gene: 2. The CDR3 runs to 15 residues. CDR3 coding DNA: TGTGCCAGCAGCTTAAGGGGACAGGGGGCCTACGAGCAGTACTTC. Translation gives CASSLRGQGAYEQYF.

This clone occurred a few times. The J gene is TRBJ2-2, the V gene TRBV24-1; 9 bases line up with TRBD1. V lost 1 base to trimming and J lost 6 bases; unmatched junction nucleotides: 8. This CDR3 has 17 residues. In germline, CDR1 is KGHDR, CDR2 SFDVKD. CDR3 DNA: TGTGCCACCAGTGATTTAACCACAGGGGGCGTCCCCGGGGAGCTGTTTTTT. It specifies CATSDLTTGGVPGELFF.

This sequence joins TRBV5-1 and TRBJ2-7; 12 bases are shared with TRBD1. The CDR3 is 15 amino acids. The ends lost 4 bases at V and 6 bases at J; junction bases unmatched: 8. Germline V gives CDR1 SGHRS, CDR2 YFSETQ. Here the CDR3 reads CASSPPGQGAGEQYF. The CDR3 nucleotides are TGCGCCAGCAGCCCTCCGGGACAGGGGGCCGGCGAGCAGTACTTC.

This sequence joins TRBV9 and TRBJ2-7; TRBD1 is a possible D gene (5 bases). Germline V gene lookup returns CDR1 SGDLS and CDR2 YYNGEE. Trimming took 0 bases from V and 5 from J, leaving 18 bases between them. CDR3 length: 16 residues. CDR3 sequence reads: CASSVALDSKRHEQYF. For the CDR3, the DNA is TGTGCCAGCAGCGTAGCCTTAGACAGTAAGAGGCACGAGCAGTACTTC.

The chain joins TRBV6-4 to TRBJ1-6; D remains unclear. The CDR3 length is 15 residues. V was clipped by 10 bases and J by 9 bases, with 22 bases between them. The germline V gene has CDR1 MRHNA and CDR2 SNTAGT. In DNA form, the CDR3 reads TGTGCCACCCAGATGGAGGCCGTTAAGGGTTCACCCCTCCACTTT. Translated, it gives CATQMEAVKGSPLHF.

The V and J genes are TRBV11-2 and TRBJ2-1; 7 bases map to TRBD1. CDR3 size: 15 residues. Germline CDR1 reads SGHAT; CDR2 reads FQNNGV. V trimming: 6 bases; J trimming: 5 bases; junction bases outside the gene matches: 10. This CDR3 reads CASRVPGQPNNEQFF. As DNA, the CDR3 is TGTGCCAGCAGAGTACCGGGACAGCCAAACAATGAGCAGTTCTTC.

V gene TRBV30 combines with J gene TRBJ2-6, with TRBD2 as a possible D gene (5 bases). Looked up from germline, CDR1 is GTSNPN and CDR2 is SVGIG (reference sequence). The V end was cut by 5 bases, the J end by 4 bases, with 15 bases between. This CDR3 region has 15 residues. DNA of the CDR3: TGTGCCTGGGGAAGACTTGGCGGGGGGGCCAACGTCCTGACTTTC. Its protein is CAWGRLGGGANVLTF.

This chain joins TRBV4-3 and TRBJ2-1; 8 nucleotides align to TRBD2. Trimming cost V 1 base and J 3 bases; bases outside gene matches: 2. Germline CDR1 is LGHNA and CDR2 is YSLEER. The CDR3 consists of 15 residues. CDR3 protein: CASSQVTSGYNEQFF. The CDR3 DNA is TGCGCCAGCAGCCAAGTTACTAGCGGCTACAATGAGCAGTTCTTC.

This chain joins TRBV4-3 and TRBJ2-1, with TRBD2 matching 7 bases. The V gene's germline CDR1 is LGHNA and CDR2 YSLEER. This CDR3 region has 16 residues. V was clipped by 1 base and J by 9 bases; unmatched bases: 12. In DNA, the CDR3 is TGCGCCAGCAGCCAAGGGGCGACTAGCAGCTTCGGTGAGCAGTTCTTC. Residues: CASSQGATSSFGEQFF.

This clone was counted once. The chain uses TRBV24-1 and TRBJ1-6, with D possibly matching TRBD1 (5 bases). Trimming left V 1 base short and J 2 bases short, with 14 bases between. The CDR3 contains 18 residues. Germline lookup yields CDR1 KGHDR and CDR2 SFDVKD. Written as DNA, the CDR3 is TGTGCCACCAGTGATTTTAAGCTCAGGGTTACCTATAATTCACCCCTCCACTTT. Protein: CATSDFKLRVTYNSPLHF.

V is TRBV2 and J is TRBJ2-7; D is uncertain. Germline CDR1 reads SNHLY; CDR2 reads FYNNEI. The CDR3 covers 11 residues. Trimming cost V 4 bases and J 6 bases, with 7 bases left between them. CDR3 in amino acids: CASSAAVEQYF. The CDR3 region has the DNA TGTGCCAGCAGTGCTGCGGTCGAGCAGTACTTC.

J is TRBJ1-1 and V is TRBV4-1, with a weak D call TRBD1 (6 bases). The CDR3 sequence is 14 residues long. Germline values: CDR1 MGHRA, CDR2 YSYEKL. V lost 0 bases and J lost 10, with 15 bases in between. The CDR3 DNA is TGCGCCAGCAGCCAAGATTCTGGGGGCGGACGAGCTTTCTTT. This translates into CASSQDSGGGRAFF.

The chain is built from TRBV7-2 and TRBJ2-7; D perhaps matches TRBD1 (5 bases). Germline assignment: CDR1 SGHTA and CDR2 FQGNSA. The length of the CDR3 is 14 residues. The germline V and J ends were trimmed by 5 bases and 0 bases, with 11 bases remaining between them. The CDR3 DNA reads as TGTGCCAGCAGCGCTACGACAGTCTCCTACGAGCAGTACTTC. As protein: CASSATTVSYEQYF.

CDR3 amino acids: CASSPPGLVTGELFF. CDR3 DNA sequence: TGTGCCAGCTCACCACCGGGACTAGTAACCGGGGAGCTGTTTTTT. The chain couples TRBV18 to TRBJ2-2; 8 nucleotides line up with TRBD2. The CDR3 runs to 15 residues. Germline V gene data show CDR1 as KGHSH and CDR2 as LQKENI. V gave up 0 bases and J gave up 5 bases; unmatched junction bases: 2.

The chain uses TRBV18 and TRBJ2-7; D gene ambiguous. Looked up from germline, CDR1 is KGHSH and CDR2 is LQKENI. Trimming cost V 3 bases and J 0 bases, with 9 bases left between them. The CDR3 loop spans 14 amino acids. In nucleotides, the CDR3 is TGTGCCAGCTCACCTATCTCTAACTCCTACGAGCAGTACTTC. Translating it yields CASSPISNSYEQYF.

This sequence joins TRBV6-9 and TRBJ2-7, with D maybe TRBD1 (6 bases). Trimming pared 7 bases from V and 2 bases from J, leaving 24 bases between. CDR3 size: 17 residues. CDR1 is MNHGY, CDR2 SVAAGI, per germline. The DNA of the CDR3 is TGTGCCAGCACCCACCTAAACCGATTCGACAGGCCCTACGAGCAGTACTTC. Residues: CASTHLNRFDRPYEQYF.

The J gene is TRBJ2-7, the V gene TRBV29-1; D is possibly TRBD1 (5 bases). The CDR3 runs to 12 residues. The germline CDR1 and CDR2 sequences are SQVTM and ANQGSEA. For the CDR3, the DNA is TGCAACGCCCAAGACAGTTGCTACGAGCAGTACTTC. This codes for CNAQDSCYEQYF.

The gene calls are TRBV2 and TRBJ1-1, with a tentative D call TRBD1 (6 bases). The ends were cut back, 3 bases at V and 0 bases at J, with 14 bases in the middle. CDR1 is SNHLY and CDR2 is FYNNEI in the germline V gene. This CDR3 comprises 16 residues. This chain's CDR3 is CASSEDRRYVNTEAFF. The CDR3 DNA is TGTGCCAGCAGTGAGGACAGACGGTATGTGAACACTGAAGCTTTCTTT.

The chain uses TRBV15 and TRBJ2-7; 11 bases agree with TRBD2. This CDR3 is built from 16 residues. V lost 4 bases, J lost 3 bases, and 8 bases stayed unmatched. CDR1 and CDR2 (germline): LNHNV, YYDKDF (reference sequence). In DNA form, the CDR3 reads TGTGCCACCAGCATAAAAACTAGCGGGAGTGTCTACGAGCAGTACTTC. Its protein product is CATSIKTSGSVYEQYF.

J is TRBJ2-2 and V is TRBV2; D possibly corresponds to TRBD1 (5 bases). The germline V gene encodes CDR1 SNHLY and CDR2 FYNNEI. With 5 bases removed from V and 9 bases from J, the gap between germline ends came to 28 bases. CDR3 length: 18 amino acids. The CDR3 nucleotides are TGTGCCAGCAGTACAACCTCCGGACCAGGGTATATCACTAGGGAGCTGTTTTTT. Translating gives CASSTTSGPGYITRELFF.

This clone was observed at least ten times. The gene calls are TRBV6-6 and TRBJ2-7; TRBD1 might be the D (6 bases). Trimming cost V 8 bases and J 0 bases, with 17 bases left between them. Germline assignment: CDR1 MNHNY and CDR2 SVGAGI (reference sequence). The CDR3 consists of 15 residues. In DNA, the CDR3 is TGTGCCAGCGCCCCTGGAAGGGGGTTCTCCTACGAGCAGTACTTC. Translation: CASAPGRGFSYEQYF.

This chain connects TRBV7-9 to TRBJ2-1; D is possibly TRBD2 (6 bases). V was cut by 5 bases and J by 0 bases, with 14 bases left in between. The germline CDR1 and CDR2 sequences are SEHNR and FQNEAQ (reference sequence). The CDR3 totals 16 residues. This CDR3 reads CASSEGTWTSYNEQFF. DNA for the CDR3: TGTGCCAGCAGCGAGGGGACTTGGACCTCCTACAATGAGCAGTTCTTC.

The gene calls are TRBV27 and TRBJ2-2; possible D gene TRBD2, 5 bases. Germline V gene sequence: CDR1 MNHEY, CDR2 SMNVEV (reference sequence). V was trimmed by 5 bases and J by 6 bases, leaving 19 bases between them. The CDR3 totals 16 residues. The CDR3 is CASSTRTVRRPGELFF. Here the CDR3 DNA reads TGTGCCAGCAGTACTAGGACGGTGAGGAGGCCCGGGGAGCTGTTTTTT.

This clone has just a few counts. V usage is TRBV10-1 and J usage is TRBJ2-1; TRBD2 agrees at 10 bases. V shed 3 bases and J 1 base; nucleotides not matched to a gene: 3. Germline V lookup: CDR1 WNHNN, CDR2 SYGVQD (reference sequence). The CDR3 extends over 16 amino acids. Here the CDR3 reads CASSDISGRSYNEQFF. The DNA for the CDR3 is TGCGCCAGCAGTGATATTAGCGGGAGGTCCTACAATGAGCAGTTCTTC.

J is TRBJ2-4 and V is TRBV6-6; D uncertain. There are 11 residues in the CDR3. Deletions cut 1 base from V and 14 bases from J, with 9 bases between. The V gene's germline CDR1 is MNHNY and CDR2 SVGAGI (reference sequence). The chain's CDR3 is CASSYFGDKYF. The CDR3 nucleotides read TGTGCCAGCAGTTACTTCGGCGACAAGTACTTC.

The CDR3 sequence is CASSLRGATNEKLFF. The CDR3 DNA reads as TGCGCCAGCAGCTTGAGAGGAGCAACTAATGAAAAACTGTTTTTT. V is TRBV5-1 and J is TRBJ1-4; the D is unclear. This CDR3 contains 15 residues. The germline V gene has CDR1 SGHRS and CDR2 YFSETQ. Trimming shortened V by 1 base and J by 0 bases, and 7 bases separated the two germline ends.